This entry is about one T cell receptor beta chain. This record belongs to a study of siplizumab effects on memory and regulatory T cells. TCRdb's copy holds only in-frame clones and misses some; the assay was immunoSEQ multiplex PCR. Of around 100,000 clones in the sample, approximately 94% were seen once. Trimming took 3 bases from V and 8 from J, leaving 10 bases between them. Per germline, CDR1 LNHDA and CDR2 SQIVND (reference sequence). The CDR3 totals 12 residues. The receptor comes from a human donor in good health. V is TRBV19 and J is TRBJ1-1, with D tentatively TRBD1 (6 bases). Material: non-Treg CD4+ T cells sorted from blood. The CDR3 nucleotides are TGTGCCAGTAGTATGATAGGGACAGAAGCTTTCTTT. Protein: CASSMIGTEAFF.